The rows below give T cell receptor beta chains drawn from one sample of a study of early T cells in non-severe SARS-CoV-2 infection. MiXCR, run by TCRdb on the 5' RACE reads, gives a single entry per CDR3 protein. The table shows some 100,000 distinct CDR3 sequences, with roughly 14% occurring only once. The source material was whole blood. The source is an adult who was a healthcare worker with PCR-confirmed SARS-CoV-2 infection or an uninfected control (not recorded which). Both conserved end residues are part of each CDR3. The D gene is left open where the match is weak. A clone size is listed for some rows: how often the clone was seen (once, few, many), or a class if it is expanded.

D,J,V,size,DNA,CDR3
NA,TRBJ2-1,TRBV5-1,NA,TGCGCCAGCAGCTTAGGGCAGGGAGTTCGGAATGAGCAGTTCTTC,CASSLGQGVRNEQFF
NA,TRBJ1-1,TRBV4-1,few,TGCGCCAGCAGTTCCGGGACATTGAACACTGAAGCTTTCTTT,CASSSGTLNTEAFF
NA,TRBJ1-1,TRBV9,NA,TGTGCCAGCAGCAAACAGACAGGAGAAAACACTGAAGCTTTCTTT,CASSKQTGENTEAFF
TRBD2,TRBJ2-3,TRBV20-1,few,TGCAGTGCTAGAGATGCAACTAGCGGGGGTAACACAGATACGCAGTATTTT,CSARDATSGGNTDTQYF
NA,TRBJ2-2,TRBV7-6,many,TGTGCCAGCAGCCTCAGGACAGCCACCGGGGAGCTGTTTTTT,CASSLRTATGELFF
NA,TRBJ2-5,TRBV7-2,few,TGTGCCAGCAGCTTAATGACAGTTCAAGAGACCCAGTACTTC,CASSLMTVQETQYF
NA,TRBJ2-3,TRBV20-1,few,TGCAGTGCTAGAAAGGGACGGACCACAGATACGCAGTATTTT,CSARKGRTTDTQYF
NA,TRBJ1-2,TRBV20-1,many,TGCAGTGCTAGACCGACCGGACCCCCCGCAGGCTACACCTTC,CSARPTGPPAGYTF
TRBD2,TRBJ2-1,TRBV6-2/TRBV6-3,many,TGTGCCAGCAGTTACGGTAGCGGGGTCGCCAATGAGCAGTTCTTC,CASSYGSGVANEQFF
TRBD1,TRBJ1-2,TRBV7-2,NA,TGTGCCAGCAGCGAAAACCGGATACAGGGGCAAAATGGCTACACCTTC,CASSENRIQGQNGYTF
NA,TRBJ2-1,TRBV3-1,few,TGTGCCAGCAGCCAAGCCAATGAGCAGTTCTTC,CASSQANEQFF
NA,TRBJ2-5,TRBV5-1,many,TGCGCCAGCAGCTTGGGGGACGGCCAAGAGACCCAGTACTTC,CASSLGDGQETQYF
NA,TRBJ2-3,TRBV6-5,NA,TGTGCCAGCAGTTACTCGTTCAGTTCTGCAGATACGCAGTATTTT,CASSYSFSSADTQYF
TRBD1,TRBJ1-5,TRBV12-3/TRBV12-4,many,TGTGCCAGCAGTTTAGGACAGGGGAATCAGCCCCAGCATTTT,CASSLGQGNQPQHF
TRBD2,TRBJ2-3,TRBV2,few,TGTGCCAGCAGTGAAGGTTCGCGGGGGGGCGGAGATACGCAGTATTTT,CASSEGSRGGGDTQYF
TRBD1,TRBJ2-3,TRBV20-1,NA,TGCAGTGCTAGTCCGGGACAGGTTCTAGAGAAAGATACGCAGTATTTT,CSASPGQVLEKDTQYF
NA,TRBJ2-1,TRBV4-1,few,TGCGCCAGCAGCCTGTTGGGGACCTCCTACAATGAGCAGTTCTTC,CASSLLGTSYNEQFF
NA,TRBJ2-3,TRBV20-1,NA,TGCAGCGCTCACCCCTCCAGGACTGGCTCTAAAGCGGATACGCAGTATTTT,CSAHPSRTGSKADTQYF
NA,TRBJ2-3,TRBV4-1,many,TGCGCCAGCAGCCAATTACAGGGTGGGGATACGCAGTATTTT,CASSQLQGGDTQYF
NA,TRBJ1-5,TRBV12-3/TRBV12-4,NA,TGTGCCAGCAGTTTTTATCGGTGGGGAGGGATTTCGCCCCAGCATTTT,CASSFYRWGGISPQHF